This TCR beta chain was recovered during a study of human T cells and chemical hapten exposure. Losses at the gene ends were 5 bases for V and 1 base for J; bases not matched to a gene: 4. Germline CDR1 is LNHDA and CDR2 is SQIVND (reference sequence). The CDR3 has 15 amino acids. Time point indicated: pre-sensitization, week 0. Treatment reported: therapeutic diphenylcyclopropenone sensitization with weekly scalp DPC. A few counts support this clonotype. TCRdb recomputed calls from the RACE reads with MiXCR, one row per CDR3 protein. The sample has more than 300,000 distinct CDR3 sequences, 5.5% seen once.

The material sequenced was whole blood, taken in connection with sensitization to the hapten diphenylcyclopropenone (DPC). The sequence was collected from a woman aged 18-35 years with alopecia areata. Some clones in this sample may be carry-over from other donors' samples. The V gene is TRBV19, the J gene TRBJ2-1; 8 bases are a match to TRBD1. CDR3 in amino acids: CASSPRTGSYNEQFF. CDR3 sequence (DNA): TGTGCCAGTAGTCCCCGGACAGGGTCCTACAATGAGCAGTTCTTC.